One sample yielded the 6 T cell receptor beta chains listed below, sequenced in a study of shared clonotypes between healthy human individuals. Terminally differentiated effector memory CD45RA+ cells were excluded from the naive CD8 cells, which were CD45RO-negative and positively selected for CCR7. The data were produced by immunoSEQ multiplex PCR, yet TCRdb's version contains in-frame clones alone and is incomplete. The sample consists of about 2.2 million clones, 93% of them appearing once. The sample taken for sequencing was naive CD8+ T cells from PBMCs. These receptors originate from a man between 18 and 35 years old in good health. Some clones in this sample may be carry-over from other donors' samples.

The CDR3 sequence: CSVGDRQYYGYTF. The CDR3, as DNA: TGCAGCGTTGGGGACAGACAGTACTATGGCTACACCTTC. The chain recombines TRBV29-1 with TRBJ1-2; 7 bases line up with TRBD1. The ends lost 4 bases at V and 3 bases at J; junction bases unmatched: 5. This CDR3 is 13 amino acids long. Germline assignment: CDR1 SQVTM and CDR2 ANQGSEA.

In regard to this clone: Other DNA sequences in this specimen translate into the identical CDR3. The V call is TRBV5-1, the J call TRBJ2-1; 13 positions agree with TRBD2. V dropped 5 bases and J dropped 3; count of bases not matched to a gene: 5. CDR3 size: 16 residues. CDR1 and CDR2 (germline): SGHRS, YFSETQ. In nucleotides, the CDR3 is TGCGCCAGCAGTTGGACTAGCGGGAGTTTCTACAATGAGCAGTTCTTC. Translation: CASSWTSGSFYNEQFF.

The chain combines TRBV7-2 with TRBJ2-1; D gene ambiguous. Trimming cost V 1 base and J 6 bases, with 10 bases left between them. Germline V gene lookup returns CDR1 SGHTA and CDR2 FQGNSA. This CDR3 is built from 14 residues. CDR3 amino acids: CASSLVVKGNEQFF. CDR3 DNA sequence: TGTGCCAGCAGCTTAGTGGTCAAGGGCAATGAGCAGTTCTTC.

This clone was detected a few times. V and J are TRBV19 and TRBJ2-5; TRBD1 matches 9 bases. Germline-derived CDR1 and CDR2 are LNHDA and SQIVND (reference sequence). CDR3 size: 15 residues. V was pared by 5 bases and J by 5 bases, with 9 bases of the junction left unmatched. In DNA form, the CDR3 reads TGTGCCAGTAGTGCCGGGACAGGGCGCCGGGAGACCCAGTACTTC. Translation gives CASSAGTGRRETQYF.

The chain has TRBV18 and TRBJ1-1, with 7 bases fitting TRBD1. V dropped 3 bases and J dropped 5; count of bases not matched to a gene: 15. The CDR3 contains 17 residues. Germline V gene lookup returns CDR1 KGHSH and CDR2 LQKENI. CDR3 amino acids: CASSPPRQGVGDTEAFF. Here the CDR3 DNA reads TGTGCCAGCTCACCCCCTAGACAGGGCGTAGGCGATACTGAAGCTTTCTTT.

The chain employs TRBV28 and TRBJ2-2, with D unresolved. V shed 3 bases and J shed 4 bases, with 9 bases lying between them. Germline CDR1 reads MDHEN; CDR2 reads SYDVKM. The CDR3 runs to 14 residues. CDR3 loop: CASSFLGGTGELFF. CDR3 in DNA: TGTGCCAGCAGTTTTCTCGGCGGCACCGGGGAGCTGTTTTTT.